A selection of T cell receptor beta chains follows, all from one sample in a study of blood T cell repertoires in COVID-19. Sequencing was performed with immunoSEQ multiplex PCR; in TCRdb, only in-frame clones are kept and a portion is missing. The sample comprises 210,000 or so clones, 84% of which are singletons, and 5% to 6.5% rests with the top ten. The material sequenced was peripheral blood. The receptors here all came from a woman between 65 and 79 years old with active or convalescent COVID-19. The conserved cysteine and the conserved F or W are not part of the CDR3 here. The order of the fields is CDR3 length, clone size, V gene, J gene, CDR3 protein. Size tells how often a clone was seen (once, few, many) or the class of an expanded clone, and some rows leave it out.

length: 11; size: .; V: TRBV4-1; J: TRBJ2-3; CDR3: ASSHSSTDTQY
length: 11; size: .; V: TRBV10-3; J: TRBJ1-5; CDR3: AIRGSSEQPQH
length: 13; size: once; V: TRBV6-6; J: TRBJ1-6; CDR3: ASSPRQGKNSPLH
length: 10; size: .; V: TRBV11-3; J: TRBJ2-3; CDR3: ASSSGTDTQY
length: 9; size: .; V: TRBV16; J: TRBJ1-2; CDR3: ASSRGGGYT
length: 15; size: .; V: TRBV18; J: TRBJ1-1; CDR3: ASSPGTGGLMNTEAF
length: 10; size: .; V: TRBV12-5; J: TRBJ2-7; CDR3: ASSTGGYEQY
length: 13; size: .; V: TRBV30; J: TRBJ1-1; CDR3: AGVTGTGYTLGAF
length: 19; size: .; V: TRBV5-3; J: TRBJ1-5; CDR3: ARSSAPSTYGTGTSNQPQH
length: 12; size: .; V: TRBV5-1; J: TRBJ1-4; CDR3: ASSRGATNEKLF
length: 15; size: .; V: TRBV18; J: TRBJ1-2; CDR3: ASSPKNGQGIFYGYT
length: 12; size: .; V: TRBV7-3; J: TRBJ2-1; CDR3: ASSLMAANNEQF
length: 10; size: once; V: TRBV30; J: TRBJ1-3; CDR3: AWSVSGNTIY
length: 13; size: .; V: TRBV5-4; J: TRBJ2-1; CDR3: ASSPGQGLYNEQF
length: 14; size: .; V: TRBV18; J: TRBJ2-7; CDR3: ASSTRQGQGLTRKY
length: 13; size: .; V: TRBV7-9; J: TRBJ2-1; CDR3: ASSWTYDPYNEQF
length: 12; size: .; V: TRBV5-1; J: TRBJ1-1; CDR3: ASSLTRQAAEAF
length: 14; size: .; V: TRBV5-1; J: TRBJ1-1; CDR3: ASSWGQSVWNTEAF
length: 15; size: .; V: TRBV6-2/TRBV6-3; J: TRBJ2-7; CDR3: ASSYPSGQGYSYEQY
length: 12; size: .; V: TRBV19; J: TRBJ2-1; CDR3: ASLTSGRAREQF
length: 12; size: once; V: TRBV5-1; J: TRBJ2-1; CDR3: ASSKGLVLYEQF
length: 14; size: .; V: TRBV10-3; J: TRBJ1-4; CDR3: AISERGGVGREKLF
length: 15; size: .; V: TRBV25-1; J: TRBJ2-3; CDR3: ASSEWGDRGRTDTQY
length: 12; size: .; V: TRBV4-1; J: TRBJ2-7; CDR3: ASSPGLAGGEQY
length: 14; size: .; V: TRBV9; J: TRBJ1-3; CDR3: ASSVVPGSSGNTIY
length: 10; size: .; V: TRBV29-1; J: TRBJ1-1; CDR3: SVALGQRKAF
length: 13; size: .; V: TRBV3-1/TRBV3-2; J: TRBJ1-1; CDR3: ASSQKRGGNTEAF
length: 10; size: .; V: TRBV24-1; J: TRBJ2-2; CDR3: ATSDPPGELF
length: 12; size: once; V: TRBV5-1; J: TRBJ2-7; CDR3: ASSLGRVNYEQY
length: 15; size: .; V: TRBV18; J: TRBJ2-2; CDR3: ASSQPQGSANTGELF